Below are 20 T cell receptor beta chains sequenced from a single sample in a study of neurological immune-mediated disorders. Described time point: longitudinal time-point 3. TCRdb called the 5' RACE reads again in MiXCR, with one record for every CDR3 protein. The sample shows some 80,000 distinct CDR3 sequences, 3.5% to 4.5% of them seen only once. Sample: PBMCs. The receptors were gathered from a woman aged 55-70 years with multiple sclerosis.

This clonotype was observed many times. The CDR3, as DNA: TGTGCCAGCAGGCAGACGGACCTCTCCTACAATGAGCAGTTCTTC. Translated: CASRQTDLSYNEQFF. The chain uses TRBV6-5 and TRBJ2-1; D not certain. V was clipped by 6 bases and J by 0 bases, with 12 bases between them. From germline, CDR1 is MNHEY and CDR2 SVGAGI. This CDR3 is 15 amino acids long.

This clonotype was counted at least ten times. The rearrangement uses TRBV12-3 or TRBV12-4 and TRBJ1-1, with D possibly TRBD1 on 6 matching bases. The V end was cut by 8 bases, the J end by 8 bases, with 12 bases between. CDR3 size: 11 residues. In DNA, the CDR3 is TGTGCCAGCGGGGGGCCAATGGAAGCTTTCTTT. It is translated as CASGGPMEAFF.

This clonotype is judged medium-sized (0.01 to 0.1%). The chain joins TRBV5-1 to TRBJ2-1; the match to TRBD2 covers 14 bases. V was clipped by 4 bases and J by 9 bases; unmatched bases: 9. Looked up from germline, CDR1 is SGHRS and CDR2 is YFSETQ. CDR3 length: 16 amino acids. The CDR3 spells CASSVTSGGAGGEQFF. The CDR3 nucleotides are TGCGCCAGCAGCGTGACTAGCGGGGGGGCCGGCGGTGAGCAGTTCTTC.

Ten or more counts support this clonotype. CDR3 sequence reads: CAWSGQVDNSPLHF. In nucleotides, the CDR3 is TGTGCCTGGAGTGGACAGGTCGATAATTCACCCCTCCACTTT. The chain recombines TRBV30 with TRBJ1-6; D may be TRBD1 (6 bases). CDR3 size: 14 residues. The germline CDR1 and CDR2 sequences are GTSNPN and SVGIG (reference sequence). V shed 1 base and J shed 5 bases, with 9 bases lying between them.

In this sample, this clonotype turned up many times. The gene calls are TRBV7-9 and TRBJ1-1; D perhaps matches TRBD1 (5 bases). V was trimmed by 1 base and J by 6 bases, leaving 15 bases between them. This CDR3 has 15 residues. Germline CDR1 and CDR2: SEHNR and FQNEAQ (reference sequence). The CDR3 DNA follows: TGTGCCAGCAGCTTAGGGGACGATGGTCGGTCTGAAGCTTTCTTT. This encodes CASSLGDDGRSEAFF.

This clonotype was counted ten times or more. The chain is built from TRBV7-6 and TRBJ1-2, with D possibly being TRBD1 (6 bases). Germline values: CDR1 SGHVS, CDR2 FNYEAQ. The germline V and J ends were trimmed by 5 bases and 0 bases, with 13 bases remaining between them. The CDR3 runs 15 residues. The CDR3 DNA sequence: TGTGCCAGCAGCCAAAACAGGGTTACTAACTATGGCTACACCTTC. As protein: CASSQNRVTNYGYTF.

This clonotype was detected ten times or more. This sequence joins TRBV5-1 and TRBJ2-7; no firm D call. The V end lost 0 bases, the J end lost 1 base, and 14 bases lay between the germline ends. Germline values: CDR1 SGHRS, CDR2 YFSETQ. This CDR3 is 16 amino acids long. This CDR3 reads CASSLDPPPVSYEQYF. CDR3 DNA: TGCGCCAGCAGCTTGGACCCCCCCCCGGTATCCTACGAGCAGTACTTC.

Many counts were recorded for this clonotype. This chain uses TRBV6-5 with TRBJ1-2; TRBD1 might be the D (6 bases). The CDR3 spans 14 residues. CDR1 and CDR2 (germline): MNHEY, SVGAGI. V lost 4 bases and J lost 2, with 11 bases in between. The CDR3: CASSSRDNNYGYTF. CDR3 sequence (DNA): TGTGCCAGCAGTTCCAGGGACAACAACTATGGCTACACCTTC.

This clonotype was detected ten times or more. The chain is built from TRBV28 and TRBJ2-7, with D possibly called TRBD1 or TRBD2 (5 bases each). The CDR3 runs 13 residues. V was cut by 8 bases and J by 2 bases, with 13 bases left in between. Germline V gives CDR1 MDHEN, CDR2 SYDVKM. Here the CDR3 reads CASWSRDPYEQYF. CDR3 bases: TGTGCCAGCTGGTCCAGGGACCCCTACGAGCAGTACTTC.

In its sample, this clonotype was seen many times. The V and J genes are TRBV29-1 and TRBJ2-7; no firm D call. In germline, CDR1 is SQVTM, CDR2 ANQGSEA. V lost 2 bases, J lost 6 bases, and 11 bases lay in between. This CDR3 has 12 amino acids. This CDR3 reads CSVEIPPLEQYF. CDR3 sequence (DNA): TGCAGCGTTGAAATCCCCCCCCTCGAGCAGTACTTC.

This clonotype was seen at least ten times. This chain connects TRBV29-1 to TRBJ1-1; D gene ambiguous. V gave up 4 bases and J gave up 3 bases, with 6 bases separating them. Per germline, CDR1 SQVTM and CDR2 ANQGSEA. The length of the CDR3 is 11 residues. The chain's CDR3 is CSVGRDTEAFF. The CDR3 coding sequence is TGCAGCGTTGGTCGGGACACTGAAGCTTTCTTT.

This sequence joins TRBV29-1 and TRBJ1-5; D is unclear. This CDR3 spans 13 amino acids. Germline loops: CDR1 SQVTM, CDR2 ANQGSEA. Deletions cut 4 bases from V and 4 bases from J, with 11 bases between. Here the CDR3 DNA reads TGCAGCGTTGTCGAGTTTGGGAATCAGCCCCAGCATTTT. Protein sequence: CSVVEFGNQPQHF.

This clonotype was recorded many times. The chain is built from TRBV20-1 and TRBJ2-7; D not resolved. This CDR3 region has 10 residues. V shed 6 bases and J shed 0 bases, with 3 bases lying between them. Germline V lookup: CDR1 DFQATT, CDR2 SNEGSKA (reference sequence). The DNA of the CDR3 is TGCAGTGCCTCCTCCTACGAGCAGTACTTC. Protein sequence: CSASSYEQYF.

This clonotype was recorded at least ten times. The CDR3, as DNA: TGTGCCAGCAGCTCAAACTCCTACAATGAGCAGTTCTTC. It is translated as CASSSNSYNEQFF. This chain connects TRBV7-9 to TRBJ2-1; no clear D. Trimming took 4 bases from V and 0 from J, leaving 4 bases between them. The CDR3 is 13 amino acids. Germline CDR1 and CDR2: SEHNR and FQNEAQ (reference sequence).

This clonotype was seen more than once but under ten times. The chain recombines TRBV6-1 with TRBJ2-4; 9 bases map to TRBD1. CDR1 is MNHNS and CDR2 is SASEGT in the germline V gene. V shed 6 bases and J 8 bases; nucleotides not matched to a gene: 8. The CDR3 totals 14 residues. CDR3 sequence reads: CASSLGQGLDIQYF. CDR3 nucleotides: TGTGCCAGCAGCCTGGGACAGGGATTGGACATTCAGTACTTC.

This clonotype was seen ten or more times. V is TRBV7-9 and J is TRBJ2-3; 8 bases are a match to TRBD1. The germline V gene encodes CDR1 SEHNR and CDR2 FQNEAQ (reference sequence). This CDR3 has 16 amino acids. The junction had 10 bases not matched to a gene; V was cut back by 6 bases and J by 2 bases. The CDR3 spells CASRLPVQGATDTQYF. DNA of the CDR3: TGTGCCAGCAGGTTACCCGTCCAGGGGGCCACAGATACGCAGTATTTT.

This clonotype was detected many times. V and J are TRBV5-1 and TRBJ2-2; D is possibly TRBD1 or TRBD2 (7 bases each). This CDR3 comprises 15 residues. The germline CDR1 and CDR2 sequences are SGHRS and YFSETQ. Trimming left V 5 bases short and J 3 bases short, with 14 bases between. The CDR3 sequence is CASSNPGGDTGELFF. CDR3 nucleotides: TGCGCCAGCAGTAACCCAGGGGGGGACACCGGGGAGCTGTTTTTT.

The chain uses TRBV12-3 or TRBV12-4 and TRBJ1-3, with 8 nucleotides matching TRBD1. This CDR3 contains 17 residues. V lost 10 bases and J lost 4; bases outside the gene matches: 18. The CDR3 region has the DNA TGTGCCAACACGAAGTATATCCCAGGGGGCTTCGGAAACACCATATATTTT. This sequence encodes CANTKYIPGGFGNTIYF.

This clonotype came up many times. The gene calls are TRBV7-6 and TRBJ1-6; TRBD1 might be the D (5 bases). Germline lookup yields CDR1 SGHVS and CDR2 FNYEAQ. The CDR3 runs to 15 residues. The germline V and J ends were trimmed by 5 bases and 4 bases, with 12 bases remaining between them. This CDR3 is CASSPGTDYNSPLHF. For the CDR3, the DNA is TGTGCCAGCAGCCCCGGGACGGATTATAATTCACCCCTCCACTTT. The entire variable domain, with the rest obtained from reference TRBV7-6 and TRBJ1-6, is as follows: GAGVSQSPRYKVTKRGQDVALRCDPISGHVSLYWYRQALGQGPEFLTYFNYEAQQDKSGLPNDRFSAERPEGSISTLTIQRTEQRDSAMYRCASSPGTDYNSPLHFGNGTRLTVT.

The sample holds many counts of this clonotype. The chain couples TRBV20-1 to TRBJ2-4; TRBD1 or TRBD2 may be the D gene (6 bases each). Germline V gene data show CDR1 as DFQATT and CDR2 as SNEGSKA (reference sequence). The CDR3 consists of 15 residues. V lost 3 bases and J 3 bases, leaving 15 bases between the germline ends. The CDR3: CSASTQEGGKNIQYF. CDR3 coding DNA: TGCAGTGCTAGTACCCAGGAGGGGGGCAAAAACATTCAGTACTTC.